Each of the 18 T cell receptor beta chains below was sequenced from the same sample in a study of shared clonotypes between healthy human individuals. Using immunoSEQ multiplex PCR, the repertoire was profiled, and TCRdb retains in-frame clones only, with some absent. The sample lists 2,500,000 or so clones, under 95% occurring once. The sequenced sample consisted of naive CD4+ T cells from PBMCs. Stated subset: CD45RA+ positively selected. The receptors were sampled from a young man in good health. Some clones in this sample may be carry-over from other donors' samples.

V is TRBV21-1 and J is TRBJ1-2. TRBV21-1 represents a pseudogene. The CDR3 extends over 15 amino acids. CDR3 bases: TGTGCCAGCAGCAAGGGGGGCCACTCCGGCGGAGGCTACACCTTC. It yields the protein CASSKGGHSGGGYTF.

V is TRBV2 and J is TRBJ2-5, with TRBD2 matching 15 bases. Per germline, CDR1 SNHLY and CDR2 FYNNEI. The V and J ends lost 5 bases and 4 bases, in that order; junction bases with no gene match: 11. The CDR3 has 18 amino acids. The CDR3 region is CASSQGLAGGPPGETQYF. The CDR3 nucleotides are TGTGCCAGCAGTCAAGGACTAGCGGGAGGGCCTCCGGGAGAGACCCAGTACTTC. Supplemented by reference TRBV2 and TRBJ2-5, the full variable domain reads EPEVTQTPSHQVTQMGQEVILRCVPISNHLYFYWYRQILGQKVEFLVSFYNNEISEKSEIFDDQFSVERPDGSNFTLKIRSTKLEDSAMYFCASSQGLAGGPPGETQYFGPGTRLLVL.

CDR3 DNA: TGTGCCAGCAGCCCAGGGGAAAGGAGGTCGACCGGGGAGCTGTTTTTT. Protein: CASSPGERRSTGELFF. V usage is TRBV11-3 and J usage is TRBJ2-2; D perhaps matches TRBD1 (6 bases). Germline values: CDR1 SGHNT, CDR2 YENEEA. The CDR3 extends over 16 amino acids. Trimming pared 5 bases from V and 5 bases from J, leaving 18 bases between.

This chain uses TRBV10-1 with TRBJ2-1, with 16 bases lining up with TRBD2. The CDR3 is made up of 19 amino acids. Germline V gene lookup returns CDR1 WNHNN and CDR2 SYGVQD (reference sequence). The ends lost 5 bases at V and 5 bases at J; junction bases unmatched: 12. CDR3 region: CASSKGLAGGRNNNNEQFF. The CDR3 DNA reads as TGCGCCAGCAGTAAGGGACTAGCGGGAGGGCGCAACAATAACAATGAGCAGTTCTTC.

J is TRBJ2-1 and V is TRBV9; D uncertain. V lost 4 bases and J 9 bases, leaving 23 bases between the germline ends. Germline CDR1 is SGDLS and CDR2 is YYNGEE. This CDR3 spans 16 amino acids. As DNA, the CDR3 is TGTGCCAGCAGCTTGGCTATTCAGCAGGCTAACGCTGAGCAGTTCTTC. Its translation: CASSLAIQQANAEQFF.

The rearrangement links TRBV5-8 to TRBJ2-5, with TRBD1 as a possible D gene (5 bases). The CDR3 extends over 14 amino acids. V lost 0 bases to trimming and J lost 3 bases, with 9 bases between them. The germline CDR1 and CDR2 sequences are SGHTS and YDEGEE. CDR3 in amino acids: CASSLGPTEETQYF. In DNA, the CDR3 is TGTGCCAGCAGCTTGGGCCCGACAGAAGAGACCCAGTACTTC.

The chain joins TRBV6-1 to TRBJ1-4; no firm D call. CDR3 length: 14 residues. Germline CDR1 reads MNHNS; CDR2 reads SASEGT. The ends were cut back, 1 base at V and 7 bases at J, with 10 bases in the middle. In nucleotides, the CDR3 is TGTGCCAGCAGTGAAGGGGCAGCTGGTGAAAAACTGTTTTTT. It translates to CASSEGAAGEKLFF.

This chain links TRBV6-6 with TRBJ2-5, with 7 nucleotides matching TRBD1. The CDR3 has 15 residues. The junction had 12 bases not matched to a gene; V was cut back by 7 bases and J by 4 bases. Germline V lookup: CDR1 MNHNY, CDR2 SVGAGI (reference sequence). The CDR3 is CASTLQQGSSETQYF. The CDR3, as DNA: TGTGCCAGCACCCTACAACAGGGGTCCTCAGAGACCCAGTACTTC.

DNA of the CDR3: TGTGCCAGCAGCCTTAGCGGAGGAACTTACAATGAGCAGTTCTTC. Protein: CASSLSGGTYNEQFF. This chain links TRBV7-2 with TRBJ2-1; possibly TRBD2 for D (6 bases). The V end lost 5 bases, the J end lost 4 bases, and 15 bases lay between the germline ends. Germline values: CDR1 SGHTA, CDR2 FQGNSA. The CDR3 is 15 amino acids.

V gene TRBV7-9 combines with J gene TRBJ1-2; the D is unclear. Germline loops: CDR1 SEHNR, CDR2 FQNEAQ (reference sequence). V dropped 2 bases and J dropped 6 bases, with 13 bases sitting between them. CDR3 size: 14 residues. CDR3 in DNA: TGTGCCAGCAGCTTATTTCCTCCGAGAGATGGCTACACCTTC. Its translation is CASSLFPPRDGYTF.

The rearrangement links TRBV9 to TRBJ2-3; TRBD2 might be the D (5 bases). The CDR3 runs 14 residues. The germline CDR1 and CDR2 sequences are SGDLS and YYNGEE. The V and J ends lost 6 bases and 6 bases respectively, with 17 bases between them. CDR3 in DNA: TGTGCCAGCATAGGAGCGGTCCCACGGGATACGCAGTATTTT. Encoded protein: CASIGAVPRDTQYF.

The chain couples TRBV6-6 to TRBJ1-1; 9 bases are a match to TRBD1. Germline lookup yields CDR1 MNHNY and CDR2 SVGAGI (reference sequence). This CDR3 has 16 amino acids. J gave up 1 base and V 7 bases, and 10 bases lay outside the gene matches. This chain's CDR3 is CASIDPGQGKNTEAFF. CDR3 in DNA: TGTGCCAGCATTGACCCGGGACAGGGAAAGAACACTGAAGCTTTCTTT.

This clone came up once. The chain combines TRBV9 with TRBJ1-2; D is possibly TRBD1 (6 bases). There are 16 residues in the CDR3. CDR1 and CDR2 from the germline V gene are SGDLS and YYNGEE. V was shortened by 5 bases and J by 6 bases, with 23 bases between the two germline ends. CDR3 nucleotides: TGTGCCAGCAGTCGTCGACAGATGGGGGCGCGAGATGGCTACACCTTC. Translated, it gives CASSRRQMGARDGYTF.

The chain recombines TRBV10-3 with TRBJ1-4; TRBD1 matches at 9 bases. The CDR3 consists of 14 residues. The ends lost 6 bases at V and 7 bases at J; junction bases unmatched: 6. CDR1 is ENHRY, CDR2 SYGVKD, per germline. The CDR3 DNA is TGTGCCATCAGACCACAGGGGGCATTTGAAAAACTGTTTTTT. Its protein product is CAIRPQGAFEKLFF.

The chain uses TRBV7-9 and TRBJ1-2; D remains ambiguous. The CDR3 extends over 16 amino acids. The V end was cut by 7 bases, the J end by 1 base, with 19 bases between. Germline CDR1 and CDR2: SEHNR and FQNEAQ (reference sequence). The CDR3 loop reads CASTLILGPLNYGYTF. CDR3 nucleotide sequence: TGTGCCAGCACCCTGATTCTAGGCCCACTTAACTATGGCTACACCTTC.

The chain couples TRBV7-3 to TRBJ2-1; 9 bases line up with TRBD2. J lost 7 bases, V lost 2 bases, and 9 bases had no gene match. Germline V gene sequence: CDR1 SGHTA, CDR2 FQGTGA. This CDR3 spans 16 amino acids. This CDR3 is CASSLGRLAGSNEQFF. CDR3 bases: TGTGCCAGCAGCTTAGGGCGTCTAGCGGGATCAAATGAGCAGTTCTTC.

V and J are TRBV14 and TRBJ2-1, with D maybe TRBD2 (5 bases). The CDR3 has 13 amino acids. Germline V CDR1 and CDR2: SGHDN, FVKESK. V lost 2 bases to trimming and J lost 8 bases, with 10 bases between them. CDR3 amino acids: CASSQLVGDEQFF. Written as DNA, the CDR3 is TGTGCCAGCAGCCAATTAGTCGGGGATGAGCAGTTCTTC.

In its sample, this clone was seen once. The V gene is TRBV6-9, the J gene TRBJ1-4, with 7 bases identical to TRBD1. CDR3 length equals 19 residues. Per germline, CDR1 MNHGY and CDR2 SVAAGI. V trimming: 6 bases; J trimming: 0 bases; junction bases outside the gene matches: 16. As DNA, the CDR3 is TGTGCCAGCAGCCCCGGGACAGCCCGAGAGAGCGCAACTAATGAAAAACTGTTTTTT. Its protein is CASSPGTARESATNEKLFF.